The T cell receptor beta chain under discussion was sequenced for a study of blood T cell repertoires in COVID-19. On the study more broadly: Collection of acute and convalescent COVID-19 samples took place in the United States, Italy and Spain. T cells, B-cell-depleted T cells, or PBMCs provided the cDNA or gDNA that served as material.

It was during active infection that Seattle patients were enrolled and then longitudinally followed. Under the authors' procedure: Reference gene primer amplification in the assay estimated nucleated cell counts. Sequencing used immunoSEQ multiplex PCR; TCRdb keeps in-frame clones, though not all of them. Clone size and the V and J calls come from that table; the DNA yielded D and trimming. In the table there are about 180,000 clones, approximately 85% of which are singletons. The CDR3 has 15 residues. The ends lost 3 bases at V and 4 bases at J; junction bases unmatched: 3. Per the germline V gene, CDR1 is SEHNR and CDR2 is FQNEAQ (reference sequence).

This receptor was taken from a man older than 75 with COVID-19, enrolled during active disease. What was sequenced was peripheral blood. This chain joins TRBV7-9 and TRBJ2-1; 10 bases are shared with TRBD2. The CDR3 reads CASSFSGGPYNEQFF. CDR3 DNA: TGTGCCAGCAGCTTTAGCGGGGGGCCTTACAATGAGCAGTTCTTC.